Detailed here is one T cell receptor (beta chain). These data belong to a study of T cell responses to AZD1222 COVID-19 vaccine. Germline V gene data show CDR1 as LNHNV and CDR2 as YYDKDF (reference sequence). V was clipped by 2 bases and J by 1 base, with 11 bases between them. The CDR3 contains 15 residues. The table came from immunoSEQ multiplex PCR; TCRdb's copy has only in-frame clones and leaves some out. The table lists 150,000 to 200,000 clones, roughly 94% of them singletons. The V gene is TRBV15, the J gene TRBJ1-1; D call uncertain. This clonotype originated in an adult who received the AZD1222 COVID-19 vaccine. Sequencing used peripheral blood, obtained 28 days after the second AZD1222 dose. CDR3 in amino acids: CATSRPRTGNTEAFF. The DNA for the CDR3 is TGTGCCACCAGCAGACCACGGACGGGGAACACTGAAGCTTTCTTT.